These 32 T cell receptor beta chains originate from one sample sequenced in a study of cytomegalovirus exposure and HLA in healthy donors. PCR was performed using 60 Vbeta and 13 Jbeta primers. Generated by immunoSEQ multiplex PCR, the TCRdb table keeps only in-frame clones and is missing some. The table records 150,000 to 200,000 clones, approximately 81% of them present only once. The sample comprised PBMCs. These receptor sequences come from a woman under 30 in good health and CMV-seropositive.

The CDR3 is CASSFTGTGKYTF. CDR3 nucleotides: TGTGCCAGCAGCTTCACCGGGACAGGGAAATACACCTTC. The chain has TRBV5-6 and TRBJ1-2, with 9 bases that match TRBD1. Germline assignment: CDR1 SGHDT and CDR2 YYEEEE. J was trimmed by 11 bases and V by 2 bases; bases with no gene match: 7. The CDR3 extends over 13 amino acids.

The rearrangement links TRBV11-2 to TRBJ2-2; no clear D. Trimming took off 6 bases at V and 7 bases at J, with 15 bases between the two ends. The CDR3 consists of 14 residues. The germline CDR1 and CDR2 sequences are SGHAT and FQNNGV. The CDR3 loop reads CASRPVGRGGELFF. The CDR3 region has the DNA TGTGCCAGCAGGCCGGTCGGCCGCGGCGGGGAGCTGTTTTTT. Combining the CDR3 with reference TRBV11-2 and TRBJ2-2 gives the whole variable domain EAGVAQSPRYKIIEKRQSVAFWCNPISGHATLYWYQQILGQGPKLLIQFQNNGVVDDSQLPKDRFSAERLKGVDSTLKIQPAKLEDSAVYLCASRPVGRGGELFFGEGSRLTVL.

Here the CDR3 DNA reads TGTGCCAGCAGCAAACCGGACAGGGGGCAAGCTGAAGCTTTCTTT. Encoded protein: CASSKPDRGQAEAFF. V and J are TRBV5-4 and TRBJ1-1; 11 bases align to TRBD1. This CDR3 spans 15 amino acids. Germline lookup yields CDR1 SGHNT and CDR2 YYREEE (reference sequence). The J segment lost 6 bases and the V segment lost 4 bases, leaving 8 bases of the junction unmatched.

This chain joins TRBV19 and TRBJ2-2, with a weak D call TRBD2 (6 bases). Germline V CDR1 and CDR2: LNHDA, SQIVND (reference sequence). This CDR3 spans 19 amino acids. V was cut by 1 base and J by 1 base, with 19 bases left in between. The CDR3 nucleotides read TGTGCCAGTAGTATAGGAGAAGGGGTAGCGGATCGGAACACCGGGGAGCTGTTTTTT. Protein sequence: CASSIGEGVADRNTGELFF.

This clone came up a few times. The V call is TRBV19, the J call TRBJ2-5; 11 positions match TRBD2. The CDR3 is 15 amino acids. Per the germline V gene, CDR1 is LNHDA and CDR2 is SQIVND (reference sequence). The V segment lost 4 bases and the J segment 4 bases; nucleotides outside the gene matches: 5. DNA for the CDR3: TGTGCCAGTAGTACCTCCCTAGCGGGGGGAGAGACCCAGTACTTC. Translating it yields CASSTSLAGGETQYF.

A note on this clone: The junction shows a germline mismatch at one end, possibly a read error. The chain joins TRBV7-9 to TRBJ2-1, with 8 positions matching TRBD2. This CDR3 comprises 16 residues. The germline gives CDR1 SEHNR, CDR2 FQNEAQ (reference sequence). The DNA for the CDR3 is TGTTCCAGCAGCTCCCTGACTAGCGTCGTCTACAATGAGCAGTTCTTC. This encodes CSSSSLTSVVYNEQFF.

This clone has only one observation. The V gene is TRBV30, the J gene TRBJ2-7; 7 bases map to TRBD1. Germline V lookup: CDR1 GTSNPN, CDR2 SVGIG (reference sequence). The J segment lost 4 bases and the V segment lost 6 bases, leaving 6 bases of the junction unmatched. The CDR3 totals 12 residues. The CDR3 sequence: CACNQGVYEQYV. CDR3 DNA sequence: TGTGCCTGTAACCAGGGGGTATACGAGCAGTACGTC.

The chain combines TRBV9 with TRBJ1-3; D is uncertain. Germline V gene lookup returns CDR1 SGDLS and CDR2 YYNGEE. Trimming removed 4 bases from V and 0 bases from J, with 5 bases in between. The CDR3 contains 13 residues. The CDR3 nucleotides are TGTGCCAGCAGCTCCCACTCTGGAAACACCATATATTTT. This codes for CASSSHSGNTIYF.

The genes are TRBV2 and TRBJ2-1, with TRBD2 identical over 8 bases. Germline CDR1 SNHLY, CDR2 FYNNEI. The J segment lost 2 bases and the V segment lost 7 bases, leaving 1 base of the junction unmatched. CDR3 length: 13 residues. The CDR3 DNA sequence: TGTGCCAGCACGCGGGGGGCCTACAATGAGCAGTTCTTC. Translating gives CASTRGAYNEQFF.

V and J are TRBV5-4 and TRBJ1-4; 8 nucleotides align to TRBD1. The CDR3 loop spans 15 amino acids. Per germline, CDR1 SGHNT and CDR2 YYREEE (reference sequence). V was clipped by 2 bases and J by 8 bases; unmatched bases: 8. Here the CDR3 reads CASSLNRGVEEKLFF. The CDR3, as DNA: TGTGCCAGCAGCTTAAACAGGGGGGTCGAGGAAAAACTGTTTTTT.

This clone was seen only a few times. The chain carries TRBV11-3 and TRBJ1-3, with a possible D match to TRBD1 (6 bases). Germline-derived CDR1 and CDR2 are SGHNT and YENEEA. Trimming cost V 3 bases and J 2 bases, with 11 bases left between them. The CDR3 is made up of 15 amino acids. The CDR3 DNA reads TGTGCCAGCAGCTTCCAACAGGGTCCTGGAAACACCATATATTTT. Its translation: CASSFQQGPGNTIYF.

This clone was seen a few times. The V and J genes are TRBV7-3 and TRBJ2-2, with 9 bases aligning to TRBD2. The V gene's germline CDR1 is SGHTA and CDR2 FQGTGA. CDR3 length: 19 residues. The V gene end was trimmed by 1 base and the J gene end by 3 bases; junction bases not matched to a gene: 12. The CDR3 sequence: CASSLRLAGPLGDTGELFF. Here the CDR3 DNA reads TGTGCCAGCAGCTTAAGGCTAGCGGGGCCACTCGGGGACACCGGGGAGCTGTTTTTT. Full variable domain (outside the CDR3, taken from reference TRBV7-3 and TRBJ2-2): GAGVSQTPSNKVTEKGKYVELRCDPISGHTALYWYRQSLGQGPEFLIYFQGTGAADDSGLPNDRFFAVRPEGSVSTLKIQRTERGDSAVYLCASSLRLAGPLGDTGELFFGEGSRLTVL.

The chain recombines TRBV30 with TRBJ1-1, with D possibly matching TRBD1 (5 bases). The germline V gene has CDR1 GTSNPN and CDR2 SVGIG (reference sequence). V was clipped by 0 bases and J by 2 bases, with 7 bases between them. This CDR3 has 13 amino acids. The chain's CDR3 is CAWSVGVNTEAFF. In DNA, the CDR3 is TGTGCCTGGAGTGTAGGGGTAAACACTGAAGCTTTCTTT.

This clone was counted only a few times. This chain joins TRBV2 and TRBJ2-5; 7 nucleotides agree with TRBD1. CDR1 is SNHLY and CDR2 is FYNNEI in the germline V gene. The trim removed 3 bases at V and 4 bases at J, leaving 5 bases unmatched. This CDR3 is 14 amino acids long. The CDR3: CASSDPGGRETQYF. For the CDR3, the DNA is TGTGCCAGCAGTGATCCAGGGGGACGAGAGACCCAGTACTTC.

This clone occurred a few times. V and J are TRBV2 and TRBJ1-5, with D possibly TRBD1 on 5 matching bases. V lost 7 bases to trimming and J lost 5 bases, with 12 bases between them. The CDR3 loop spans 13 amino acids. Germline V gives CDR1 SNHLY, CDR2 FYNNEI. The CDR3 region has the DNA TGTGCCAGCACCTTTGGGGCTGATCAGCCCCAGCATTTT. Protein sequence: CASTFGADQPQHF.

Worth noting for this clone: One end of the junction varies from germline; a read error may be responsible. The genes are TRBV7-9 and TRBJ2-5, with D unresolved. Germline V gives CDR1 SEHNR, CDR2 FQNEAQ (reference sequence). The CDR3 runs to 12 residues. CDR3 sequence: CSSSLGVETQYF. CDR3 nucleotide sequence: TGTTCCAGCAGCTTAGGAGTTGAGACCCAGTACTTC.

The gene calls are TRBV4-3 and TRBJ2-1, with D unclear. V dropped 0 bases and J dropped 6 bases, with 6 bases sitting between them. The CDR3 runs to 13 residues. CDR1 is LGHNA and CDR2 is YSLEER in the germline V gene. The chain's CDR3 is CASSQDPGNEQFF. For the CDR3, the DNA is TGCGCCAGCAGCCAAGACCCGGGCAATGAGCAGTTCTTC.

This chain links TRBV2 with TRBJ1-1, with 7 nucleotides matching TRBD1. Germline assignment: CDR1 SNHLY and CDR2 FYNNEI. V lost 8 bases to trimming and J lost 6 bases; unmatched junction nucleotides: 3. The CDR3 extends over 11 amino acids. CDR3 in DNA: TGTGCCAGCGGACAGGCGGCTGAAGCTTTCTTT. Translating it yields CASGQAAEAFF.

This rearrangement joins TRBV9 to TRBJ1-2; D gene unclear. Germline assignment: CDR1 SGDLS and CDR2 YYNGEE. Trimming took off 0 bases at V and 4 bases at J, with 13 bases between the two ends. The CDR3 spans 15 residues. The CDR3 nucleotides read TGTGCCAGCAGCGTAGCTCCGGGGATTAGCTATGGCTACACCTTC. It encodes CASSVAPGISYGYTF. The complete variable domain, with remaining parts taken from reference TRBV9 and TRBJ1-2, reads DSGVTQTPKHLITATGQRVTLRCSPRSGDLSVYWYQQSLDQGLQFLIQYYNGEERAKGNILERFSAQQFPDLHSELNLSSLELGDSALYFCASSVAPGISYGYTFGSGTRLTVV.

This clone was seen only a few times. CDR3 sequence (DNA): TGTGCCAGTAGTCTAGGGACTTCTGGGGATACGCAGTATTTT. It encodes CASSLGTSGDTQYF. The chain uses TRBV19 and TRBJ2-3, with a possible D match to TRBD2 (6 bases). Trimming took 5 bases from V and 6 from J, leaving 15 bases between them. Germline CDR1 LNHDA, CDR2 SQIVND (reference sequence). This CDR3 has 14 residues.

The J gene is TRBJ2-2, the V gene TRBV9; 8 positions agree with TRBD2. The length of the CDR3 is 18 residues. The V gene end was trimmed by 3 bases and the J gene end by 3 bases; junction bases not matched to a gene: 13. Looked up from germline, CDR1 is SGDLS and CDR2 is YYNGEE. In DNA, the CDR3 is TGTGCCAGCAGCGGAGGAAAGCTCGGGGGGGCCGACACCGGGGAGCTGTTTTTT. Translation: CASSGGKLGGADTGELFF.

The chain recombines TRBV2 with TRBJ2-2; 7 bases line up with TRBD1. J gave up 1 base and V 11 bases, and 1 base lay outside the gene matches. The germline CDR1 and CDR2 sequences are SNHLY and FYNNEI. This CDR3 is built from 12 residues. CDR3: CAGTVNTGELFF. The CDR3 DNA reads as TGTGCCGGGACAGTGAACACCGGGGAGCTGTTTTTT.

This sequence joins TRBV5-4 and TRBJ2-5, with D perhaps matching TRBD2 (5 bases). CDR1 and CDR2 from the germline V gene are SGHNT and YYREEE (reference sequence). The ends were cut back, 0 bases at V and 5 bases at J, with 17 bases in the middle. The CDR3 consists of 16 residues. In nucleotides, the CDR3 is TGTGCCAGCAGCTTGGCGGGGTCCCTCGGTCTGGAGACCCAGTACTTC. Protein: CASSLAGSLGLETQYF.

The chain employs TRBV6-5 and TRBJ1-5; TRBD1 matches at 8 bases. The CDR3 totals 14 residues. V lost 5 bases, J lost 6 bases, and 6 bases stayed unmatched. Looked up from germline, CDR1 is MNHEY and CDR2 is SVGAGI. The CDR3 loop reads CASSTRGQSQPQHF. CDR3 bases: TGTGCCAGCAGTACCAGGGGGCAAAGTCAGCCCCAGCATTTT.

A few counts support this clone. The V call is TRBV6-5, the J call TRBJ1-5; D is ambiguous. Germline V gene data show CDR1 as MNHEY and CDR2 as SVGAGI. The CDR3 loop spans 15 amino acids. The V end lost 0 bases, the J end lost 4 bases, and 10 bases lay between the germline ends. CDR3 DNA: TGTGCCAGCAGTTACTCCTATAACGGGAATCAGCCCCAGCATTTT. Translating it yields CASSYSYNGNQPQHF.

The genes are TRBV7-2 and TRBJ2-1; the match to TRBD1 covers 9 bases. The CDR3 has 16 amino acids. Trimming at V came to 3 bases and at J to 4 bases, leaving 7 bases not matched to a gene. The germline V gene encodes CDR1 SGHTA and CDR2 FQGNSA. The chain's CDR3 is CASSFGTGGSYNEQFF. CDR3 bases: TGTGCCAGCAGCTTCGGTACAGGGGGCTCGTACAATGAGCAGTTCTTC.

V gene TRBV7-9 combines with J gene TRBJ2-3, with 8 positions matching TRBD2. The germline V gene has CDR1 SEHNR and CDR2 FQNEAQ (reference sequence). V shed 5 bases, J shed 0 bases, and the junction held 7 bases outside the gene matches. CDR3 size: 16 residues. This CDR3 reads CASSASTSASTDTQYF. CDR3 bases: TGTGCCAGCAGCGCGTCGACTAGCGCGAGCACAGATACGCAGTATTTT.

V and J are TRBV7-9 and TRBJ2-1; maybe TRBD2 (5 bases). The ends were cut back, 5 bases at V and 9 bases at J, with 17 bases in the middle. The length of the CDR3 is 14 residues. Germline V gives CDR1 SEHNR, CDR2 FQNEAQ (reference sequence). CDR3 sequence (DNA): TGTGCCAGCAGCCCGACCAAACTAGATGCTGAGCAGTTCTTC. Its translation is CASSPTKLDAEQFF.

The chain joins TRBV6-5 to TRBJ2-3; 7 nucleotides agree with TRBD1. The CDR3 consists of 16 residues. Trimming at V came to 4 bases and at J to 2 bases, leaving 9 bases not matched to a gene. Germline CDR1 MNHEY, CDR2 SVGAGI. The chain's CDR3 is CASSSHRDRYTDTQYF. In nucleotides, the CDR3 is TGTGCCAGCAGTTCCCATCGGGACAGATACACAGATACGCAGTATTTT.

V gene TRBV4-3 combines with J gene TRBJ2-5, with D perhaps matching TRBD1 (6 bases). Germline assignment: CDR1 LGHNA and CDR2 YSLEER. This CDR3 spans 13 amino acids. Between the trimmed V and J ends, which lost 6 bases and 1 base, there was a span of 9 bases. The CDR3 coding sequence is TGCGCCAGCAGTCAACAGGGCCAAGAGACCCAGTACTTC. It codes for CASSQQGQETQYF.

This clone appeared a single time. The chain combines TRBV5-5 with TRBJ2-6; 11 bases are a match to TRBD1. The CDR3 covers 16 residues. V trimming: 3 bases; J trimming: 3 bases; junction bases outside the gene matches: 2. Germline CDR1 reads SGHKS; CDR2 reads YYEKEE (reference sequence). CDR3 nucleotides: TGTGCCAGCAGCTCCGGGACAGGGGGTGGGGCCAACGTCCTGACTTTC. Its translation is CASSSGTGGGANVLTF.

The genes are TRBV19 and TRBJ2-1, with 12 bases that match TRBD2. From germline, CDR1 is LNHDA and CDR2 SQIVND (reference sequence). This CDR3 is 13 amino acids long. V trimming: 9 bases; J trimming: 7 bases; junction bases outside the gene matches: 4. This chain's CDR3 is CASGTSGYNEQFF. The DNA for the CDR3 is TGTGCCAGCGGGACTAGCGGGTATAATGAGCAGTTCTTC.